These 17 T cell receptor beta chains originate from one sample sequenced in a study of T cell responses to AZD1222 COVID-19 vaccine. TCRdb keeps only in-frame clones here, not all; method: immunoSEQ multiplex PCR. The profile shows about 130,000 clones, roughly 90% of them singletons. This specimen was peripheral blood, taken 28 days after the second AZD1222 dose. These receptors were taken from an adult who received the AZD1222 COVID-19 vaccine.

The chain employs TRBV5-1 and TRBJ2-1, with a possible D match to TRBD2 (5 bases). This CDR3 region has 16 residues. V dropped 0 bases and J dropped 2 bases, with 12 bases sitting between them. From germline, CDR1 is SGHRS and CDR2 YFSETQ. CDR3 amino acids: CASSLGLAGAYNEQFF. The CDR3 DNA reads TGCGCCAGCAGCTTGGGTCTGGCCGGGGCCTACAATGAGCAGTTCTTC. Full variable domain (rest looked up from reference TRBV5-1 and TRBJ2-1): KAGVTQTPRYLIKTRGQQVTLSCSPISGHRSVSWYQQTPGQGLQFLFEYFSETQRNKGNFPGRFSGRQFSNSRSEMNVSTLELGDSALYLCASSLGLAGAYNEQFFGPGTRLTVL.

The chain couples TRBV6-5 to TRBJ2-5; perhaps TRBD1 as D (6 bases). Germline CDR1 is MNHEY and CDR2 is SVGAGI. Trimming cost V 3 bases and J 2 bases, with 10 bases left between them. The CDR3 consists of 14 residues. CDR3 sequence: CASSYQQGQETQYF. Written as DNA, the CDR3 is TGTGCCAGCAGTTATCAACAGGGTCAAGAGACCCAGTACTTC.

V is TRBV10-3 and J is TRBJ2-1; no clear D gene. The CDR3 sequence is 12 residues long. V was shortened by 6 bases and J by 5 bases, with 8 bases between the two germline ends. CDR1 and CDR2 (germline): ENHRY, SYGVKD. The CDR3 DNA sequence: TGTGCCATCAGGGACCAGCACAATGAGCAGTTCTTC. It translates to CAIRDQHNEQFF.

The J gene is TRBJ1-4, the V gene TRBV7-6, with D perhaps TRBD1 (6 bases). The ends were cut back, 7 bases at V and 4 bases at J, with 16 bases in the middle. This CDR3 is 15 amino acids long. Looked up from germline, CDR1 is SGHVS and CDR2 is FNYEAQ. The CDR3 here is CASNQGAGVNEKLFF. CDR3 coding DNA: TGTGCCAGCAACCAAGGGGCAGGGGTTAATGAAAAACTGTTTTTT.

The chain combines TRBV25-1 with TRBJ1-2; the match to TRBD1 covers 7 bases. The CDR3 has 16 amino acids. Germline lookup yields CDR1 MGHDK and CDR2 SYGVNS. After removal of 2 bases from V and 4 bases from J, the junction contained 10 bases not matched to a gene. CDR3 DNA: TGTGCCAGCAGTGAAGGGGGACAGACGACATCCTATGGCTACACCTTC. Protein sequence: CASSEGGQTTSYGYTF.

The chain combines TRBV4-1 with TRBJ1-6; D gene ambiguous. V lost 4 bases and J 7 bases, leaving 11 bases between the germline ends. This CDR3 has 14 amino acids. CDR1 and CDR2 from the germline V gene are MGHRA and YSYEKL. The CDR3 sequence: CASSRTTTNSPLHF. The CDR3 DNA follows: TGCGCCAGCAGCCGGACCACAACAAATTCACCCCTCCACTTT.

This chain links TRBV24-1 with TRBJ1-2; D gene uncertain. Germline V gives CDR1 KGHDR, CDR2 SFDVKD. The CDR3 runs 14 residues. Trimming shortened V by 1 base and J by 6 bases, and 11 bases separated the two germline ends. CDR3 protein: CATSDFARKNGYTF. The CDR3 bases are TGTGCCACCAGTGATTTCGCCAGAAAGAATGGCTACACCTTC.

The rearrangement joins TRBV28 to TRBJ1-1; weak D call: TRBD1 (6 bases). This CDR3 comprises 10 residues. Germline V lookup: CDR1 MDHEN, CDR2 SYDVKM. DNA of the CDR3: TGTGTCCCAAGGGGGGCTGAAGCTTTCTTT. Its translation: CVPRGAEAFF.

V usage is TRBV19 and J usage is TRBJ2-5; no clear D gene. CDR3 length equals 13 residues. The V and J ends lost 3 bases and 3 bases respectively, with 8 bases between them. Germline CDR1 LNHDA, CDR2 SQIVND (reference sequence). Written as DNA, the CDR3 is TGTGCCAGTAGTATGGGCCGAGAAGAGACCCAGTACTTC. Protein: CASSMGREETQYF.

This rearrangement joins TRBV18 to TRBJ1-5; a possible D gene is TRBD1 (5 bases). The CDR3 has 13 amino acids. V was clipped by 6 bases and J by 5 bases, with 11 bases between them. The germline V gene has CDR1 KGHSH and CDR2 LQKENI. The CDR3 bases are TGTGCCAGCTCCCGGTTGGGGGATCAGCCCCAGCATTTT. This gives the protein CASSRLGDQPQHF. Full variable domain (remainder filled in from reference TRBV18 and TRBJ1-5): NAGVMQNPRHLVRRRGQEARLRCSPMKGHSHVYWYRQLPEEGLKFMVYLQKENIIDESGMPKERFSAEFPKEGPSILRIQQVVRGDSAAYFCASSRLGDQPQHFGDGTRLSIL.

The chain couples TRBV7-9 to TRBJ2-7; TRBD1 matches 10 bases. The CDR3 is made up of 14 amino acids. V was pared by 5 bases and J by 7 bases, with 8 bases of the junction left unmatched. Germline V gene sequence: CDR1 SEHNR, CDR2 FQNEAQ (reference sequence). The CDR3 region is CASSAWDRGGEQYF. In nucleotides, the CDR3 is TGTGCCAGCAGCGCTTGGGACAGGGGAGGAGAGCAGTACTTC.

This clone was seen just once. V and J are TRBV29-1 and TRBJ1-2, with 10 bases identical to TRBD1. Trimming removed 1 base from V and 5 bases from J; junction bases left unmatched: 22. The CDR3 runs 20 residues. Germline V gene lookup returns CDR1 SQVTM and CDR2 ANQGSEA. CDR3 bases: TGCAGCGTTGAAGCGTCTTTTCAGCGGGACAGGGGACATTCGTTGTATGGCTACACCTTC. Residues: CSVEASFQRDRGHSLYGYTF. The variable domain in full, with the rest retrieved from reference TRBV29-1 and TRBJ1-2, is SAVISQKPSRDICQRGTSLTIQCQVDSQVTMMFWYRQQPGQSLTLIATANQGSEATYESGFVIDKFPISRPNLTFSTLTVSNMSPEDSSIYLCSVEASFQRDRGHSLYGYTFGSGTRLTVV.

The V and J genes are TRBV5-1 and TRBJ2-7; TRBD2 aligns across 8 bases. V dropped 0 bases and J dropped 4; count of bases not matched to a gene: 6. The CDR3 is made up of 15 amino acids. Germline V gives CDR1 SGHRS, CDR2 YFSETQ. CDR3: CASSLASAGGYEQYF. CDR3 sequence (DNA): TGCGCCAGCAGCTTGGCCTCGGCGGGAGGTTACGAGCAGTACTTC.

The chain has TRBV7-2 and TRBJ2-7, with D uncertain. The germline CDR1 and CDR2 sequences are SGHTA and FQGNSA. The V end lost 5 bases, the J end lost 0 bases, and 8 bases lay between the germline ends. The CDR3 loop spans 13 amino acids. In nucleotides, the CDR3 is TGTGCCAGCAGCCCGCAGAGCTCCTACGAGCAGTACTTC. Translation: CASSPQSSYEQYF. Looking up the rest from reference TRBV7-2 and TRBJ2-7 gives the full variable domain: GAGVSQSPSNKVTEKGKDVELRCDPISGHTALYWYRQSLGQGLEFLIYFQGNSAPDKSGLPSDRFSAERTGGSVSTLTIQRTQQEDSAVYLCASSPQSSYEQYFGPGTRLTVT.

The chain has TRBV29-1 and TRBJ2-5, with TRBD1 as a possible D gene (6 bases). Trimming shortened V by 6 bases and J by 2 bases, and 10 bases separated the two germline ends. Per the germline V gene, CDR1 is SQVTM and CDR2 is ANQGSEA. This CDR3 has 12 amino acids. CDR3 nucleotide sequence: TGCAGCGTAGGACAGTTTCAAGAGACCCAGTACTTC. This sequence encodes CSVGQFQETQYF.

This clone was observed a single time. The rearrangement uses TRBV10-3 and TRBJ2-7, with 10 bases fitting TRBD2. Per the germline V gene, CDR1 is ENHRY and CDR2 is SYGVKD. This CDR3 has 14 residues. V trimming: 4 bases; J trimming: 3 bases; junction bases outside the gene matches: 3. CDR3 nucleotides: TGTGCCATCAGTGGAAGCGGGAGGGACTACGAGCAGTACTTC. This sequence encodes CAISGSGRDYEQYF.

The chain links TRBV28 to TRBJ1-5; D is unclear. With 8 bases removed from V and 7 bases from J, the gap between germline ends came to 12 bases. The CDR3 sequence is 12 residues long. From germline, CDR1 is MDHEN and CDR2 SYDVKM. CDR3 coding DNA: TGTGCCAGCGTTGCAGGCCCCCAGCCCCAGCATTTT. Protein product: CASVAGPQPQHF.